This TCR beta chain is from a study of response to subunit inactivated influenza vaccine. This clonotype has more than one count but fewer than ten. Antigen unknown. The CDR3 totals 13 residues. Trimming pared 5 bases from V and 4 bases from J, leaving 11 bases between. Germline V gene lookup returns CDR1 SGHAT and CDR2 FQNNGV. One entry per CDR3 protein results from TCRdb running MiXCR on the RT-PCR reads. The sample records about 780,000 distinct CDR3 sequences, roughly 18% being singletons. Study-level findings and limits: It was suggested by the authors that few new T cells are recruited by each seasonal influenza vaccination.

The chain employs TRBV11-2 and TRBJ1-2; tentative D call: TRBD1 (5 bases). The source is a man aged 45 to 65 who received an inactivated influenza vaccine. The specimen was PBMCs from blood, collected 5 days after vaccination. CDR3 coding DNA: TGTGCCAGCAGCCCGGACATATCCTATGGCTACACCTTC. Protein sequence: CASSPDISYGYTF.